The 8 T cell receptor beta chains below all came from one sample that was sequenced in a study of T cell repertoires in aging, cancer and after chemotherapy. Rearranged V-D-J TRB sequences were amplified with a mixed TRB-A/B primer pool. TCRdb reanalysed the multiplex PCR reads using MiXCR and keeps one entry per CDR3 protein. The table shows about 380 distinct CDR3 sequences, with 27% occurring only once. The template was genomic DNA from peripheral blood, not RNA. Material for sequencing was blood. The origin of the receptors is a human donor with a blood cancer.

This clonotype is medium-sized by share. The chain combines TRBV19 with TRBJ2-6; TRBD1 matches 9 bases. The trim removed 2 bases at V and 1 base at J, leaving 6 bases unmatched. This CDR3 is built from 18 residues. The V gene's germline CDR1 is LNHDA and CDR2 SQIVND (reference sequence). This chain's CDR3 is CASSILTGGASGANVLTF. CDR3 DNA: TGTGCCAGTAGTATACTCACAGGGGGCGCTTCTGGGGCCAACGTCCTGACTTTC.

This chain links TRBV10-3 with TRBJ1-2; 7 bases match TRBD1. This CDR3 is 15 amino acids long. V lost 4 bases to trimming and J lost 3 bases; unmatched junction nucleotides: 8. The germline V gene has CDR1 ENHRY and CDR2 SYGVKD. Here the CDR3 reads CAISGRDSGDYGYTF. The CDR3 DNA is TGTGCCATCAGTGGGAGGGACAGCGGGGACTATGGCTACACCTTC.

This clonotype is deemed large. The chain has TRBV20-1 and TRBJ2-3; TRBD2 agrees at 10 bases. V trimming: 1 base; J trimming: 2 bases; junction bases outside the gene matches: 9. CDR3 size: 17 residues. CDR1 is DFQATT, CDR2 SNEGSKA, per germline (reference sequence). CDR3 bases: TGCAGTGCTAGAGGGGAGGTAGCGGGGGGTACCACAGATACGCAGTATTTT. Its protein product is CSARGEVAGGTTDTQYF.

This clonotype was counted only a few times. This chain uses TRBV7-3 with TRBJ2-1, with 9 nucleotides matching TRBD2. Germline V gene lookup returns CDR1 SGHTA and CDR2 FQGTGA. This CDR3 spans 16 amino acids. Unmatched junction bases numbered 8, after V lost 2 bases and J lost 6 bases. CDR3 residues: CASSLLGGGGPNEQFF. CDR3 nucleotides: TGTGCCAGCAGCTTACTTGGCGGGGGGGGACCCAATGAGCAGTTCTTC.

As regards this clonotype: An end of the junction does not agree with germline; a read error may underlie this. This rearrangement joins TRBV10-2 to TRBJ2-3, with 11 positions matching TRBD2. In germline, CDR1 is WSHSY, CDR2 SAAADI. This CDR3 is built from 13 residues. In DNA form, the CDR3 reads TGCGCCAGCAGTTCTTCACTAGCGGGGGTTAGAAATTTT. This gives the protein CASSSSLAGVRNF.

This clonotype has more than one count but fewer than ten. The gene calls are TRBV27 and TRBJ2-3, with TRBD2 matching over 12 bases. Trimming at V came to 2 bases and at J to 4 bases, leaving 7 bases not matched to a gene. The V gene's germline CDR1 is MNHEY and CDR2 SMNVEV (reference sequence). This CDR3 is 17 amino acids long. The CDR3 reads CASSLTASGRAPDTQYF. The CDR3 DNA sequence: TGTGCCAGCAGTTTAACGGCTAGCGGGAGGGCCCCAGATACGCAGTATTTT.

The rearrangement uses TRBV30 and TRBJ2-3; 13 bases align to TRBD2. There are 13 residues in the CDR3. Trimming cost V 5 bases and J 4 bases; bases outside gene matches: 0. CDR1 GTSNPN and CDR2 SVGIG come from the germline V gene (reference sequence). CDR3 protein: CAWGTSGADTQYF. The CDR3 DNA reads TGTGCCTGGGGGACTAGCGGGGCAGATACGCAGTATTTT. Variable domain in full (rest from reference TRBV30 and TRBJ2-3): SQTIHQWPATLVQPVGSPLSLECTVEGTSNPNLYWYRQAAGRGLQLLFYSVGIGQISSEVPQNLSASRPQDRQFILSSKKLLLSDSGFYLCAWGTSGADTQYFGPGTRLTVL.

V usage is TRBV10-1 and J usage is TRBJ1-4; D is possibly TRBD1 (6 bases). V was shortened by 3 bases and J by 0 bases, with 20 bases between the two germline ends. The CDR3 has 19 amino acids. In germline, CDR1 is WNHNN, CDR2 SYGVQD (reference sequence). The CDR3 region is CASSDCSAGALATNEKLFF. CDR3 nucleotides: TGCGCCAGCAGTGACTGTAGTGCGGGGGCCCTTGCAACTAATGAAAAACTGTTTTTT.